This T cell receptor beta chain emerged from a study of blood T cells in healthy people across ages. A remark on this clonotype: Its antigen is currently unknown.

Using a J-beta primer mix together with a sample-barcoded 5' primer, a second PCR was run for about 7 to 12 cycles. One entry per CDR3 protein results from TCRdb running MiXCR on the 5' RACE reads. In the table there are hundreds of thousands of distinct CDR3 sequences, roughly two fifths of which are singletons. General study results and limits: Relative to aged donors, long-lived donors carried more naive CD4+ cells and displayed higher diversity.

The study drew donors from healthy Caucasian individuals in Russia aged roughly 6 to 95. Samples had at least 6.5 million PBMCs isolated from them. The V and J ends lost 3 bases and 3 bases respectively, with 15 bases between them. Per the germline V gene, CDR1 is DFQATT and CDR2 is SNEGSKA (reference sequence). The CDR3 runs to 14 residues. Material: blood. This chain connects TRBV20-1 to TRBJ2-7; no clear D. The TCR sequence derives from a man at least 80 years old in good health. The CDR3 nucleotides read TGCAGTGCTAGTTTGGGCGCTAGACTCTACGAGCAGTACTTC. Protein: CSASLGARLYEQYF.